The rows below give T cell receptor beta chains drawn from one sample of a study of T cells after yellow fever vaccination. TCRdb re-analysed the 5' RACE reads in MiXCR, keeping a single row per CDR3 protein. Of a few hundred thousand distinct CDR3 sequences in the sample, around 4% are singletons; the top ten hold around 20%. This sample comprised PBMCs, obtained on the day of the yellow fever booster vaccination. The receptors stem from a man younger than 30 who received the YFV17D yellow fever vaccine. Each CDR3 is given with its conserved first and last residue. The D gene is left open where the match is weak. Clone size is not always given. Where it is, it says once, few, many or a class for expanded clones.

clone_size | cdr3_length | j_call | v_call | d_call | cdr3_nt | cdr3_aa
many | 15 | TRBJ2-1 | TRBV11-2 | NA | TGTGCCAGCAGCAACGGGGGGCTATCCTACAATGAGCAGTTCTTC | CASSNGGLSYNEQFF
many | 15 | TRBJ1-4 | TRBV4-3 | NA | TGCGCCAGCAGCCAAGTTGCCGCCCCTGTCGAAAAACTGTTTTTT | CASSQVAAPVEKLFF
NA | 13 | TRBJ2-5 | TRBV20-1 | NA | TGCAGTGCTCCAGGCGGGGTTCAAGAGACCCAGTACTTC | CSAPGGVQETQYF
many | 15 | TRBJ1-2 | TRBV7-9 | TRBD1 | TGTGCCAGCAGCCACGGACAGGGGGCTAACTATGGCTACACCTTC | CASSHGQGANYGYTF
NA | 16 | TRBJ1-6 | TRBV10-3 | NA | TGTGCCATCAGGGAGTCGTCGAGCTCCTATAATTCACCCCTCCACTTT | CAIRESSSSYNSPLHF
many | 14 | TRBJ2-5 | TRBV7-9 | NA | TGTGCCAGCAGCTTAGTAGGGGCCGAAGAGACCCAGTACTTC | CASSLVGAEETQYF
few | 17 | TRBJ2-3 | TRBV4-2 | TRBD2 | TGTGCCAGCAGCCAAGGGGGGACTAGCTGGGCCGAAGATACGCAGTATTTT | CASSQGGTSWAEDTQYF
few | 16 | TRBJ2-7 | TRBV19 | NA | TGTGCCAGTAGTACCCCATTTCCGGGGTACCCTTACGAGCAGTACTTC | CASSTPFPGYPYEQYF
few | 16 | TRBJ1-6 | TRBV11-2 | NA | TGTGCCAGCAGCTCCCAACCGGGACACTATAATTCACCCCTCCACTTT | CASSSQPGHYNSPLHF
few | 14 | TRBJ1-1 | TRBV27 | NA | TGTGCCAGCATCAAAAACCCTGGGGGCACTGAAGCTTTCTTT | CASIKNPGGTEAFF
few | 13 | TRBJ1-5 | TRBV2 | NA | TGTGCCAGCAGAAATAATCCCAATCAGCCCCAGCATTTT | CASRNNPNQPQHF